The entry below describes one T cell receptor (beta chain). Its antigen remains unidentified. One end of the junction fails to match germline, which may point to a read error. This record comes from a study of blood T cells in healthy people across ages. The CDR3 contains 11 residues. The germline V gene encodes CDR1 DFQATT and CDR2 SNEGSKA (reference sequence). Drawn from each donor were 8.5 to 10 milliliters of peripheral blood. Notes on the study in general: Both naive CD4+ cell counts and diversity were greater in long-lived donors than in aged donors. From one million sequenced T cells, diversity estimates were lower bounds.

It was with a sample-barcoded 5' primer and a J-beta primer mix that a second PCR of about 6 to 12 cycles was run. TCRdb redid the calling of the 5' RACE reads with MiXCR, one entry per CDR3 protein. The table shows 1.4 million to 1.5 million distinct CDR3 sequences, with 42% occurring only once. The chain couples TRBV20-1 to TRBJ2-7, with D uncertain. Specimen: blood. The origin of this receptor is a woman aged 18-29 years in good health. CDR3 residues: CGARDQYEQYF. CDR3 DNA sequence: TGCGGTGCTAGAGATCAGTACGAGCAGTACTTC.